This T cell receptor (beta chain) is from a study of T cell repertoires in cytomegalovirus infection. Study overall: Newly reported HLA-C-restricted and thoroughly characterized HLA-B-restricted CMV epitopes were employed. Public TCR beta signatures provided an indication of both CMV infection and a matching HLA type. Study-wide results and caveats: Within the response measured ex vivo, HLA-C-restricted CMV-specific TCR beta clonotypes were dominant. Based on cumulative public TCR beta family frequency, carriers of CMV plus the relevant HLA were identified.

This CDR3 contains 12 residues. Trimming pared 8 bases from V and 2 bases from J, leaving 9 bases between. Germline lookup yields CDR1 MDHEN and CDR2 SYDVKM. As for this clonotype: Its specificity is not known.

TCRdb re-called the reads with MiXCR, one entry per CDR3 protein. The sample carries roughly 350,000 distinct CDR3 sequences, about 35% recorded once. This TCR came from a human donor in good health (CMV status not recorded). Some clones in this sample may be carry-over from other donors' samples. The chain joins TRBV28 to TRBJ1-1, with D perhaps TRBD1 (5 bases). The sample here was cultured PBMCs, taken from culture after CMV antigen stimulation. The CDR3 loop reads CASFDSNTEAFF. CDR3 DNA sequence: TGTGCCAGCTTTGACAGTAACACTGAAGCTTTCTTT. The full variable domain, completed using reference TRBV28 and TRBJ1-1, is DVKVTQSSRYLVKRTGEKVFLECVQDMDHENMFWYRQDPGLGLRLIYFSYDVKMKEKGDIPEGYSVSREKKERFSLILESASTNQTSMYLCASFDSNTEAFFGQGTRLTVV.